This T cell receptor (beta chain) came from a study of PD-1 blockade in classical Hodgkin lymphoma. Method: immunoSEQ multiplex PCR; TCRdb's copy keeps in-frame clones and lacks some. Of 50,000 to 75,000 clones listed, over 75% were seen once; the top ten hold about 15%. All trial patients relapsed after autologous stem cell transplantation. Classifying best responses yielded complete response, partial response or progressive disease. Study-level results: Patients who responded completely had about the same baseline diversity as newly diagnosed patients. Only CD4+ TCR diversity, not CD8+, had risen significantly by C4D1.

In the case of this clone: Antigen unknown.

Germline lookup yields CDR1 SNHLY and CDR2 FYNNEI. The CDR3 is made up of 15 amino acids. Between the trimmed V and J ends, which lost 4 bases and 6 bases, there was a span of 18 bases. The V call is TRBV2, the J call TRBJ2-5; maybe TRBD1 (6 bases). The source was peripheral blood mononuclear cells (PBMCs), collected at baseline. The clonotype comes from a human donor with classical Hodgkin lymphoma. CDR3 region: CASSGETGGSKTQYF. The CDR3 coding sequence is TGTGCCAGCAGTGGAGAGACAGGAGGTTCGAAGACCCAGTACTTC.